The 17 T cell receptor beta chains reported below all come from one sample, sequenced in a study of OX40 agonist ivuxolimab in advanced cancers. The table came from immunoSEQ multiplex PCR; TCRdb's copy has only in-frame clones and leaves some out. This sample yields fewer than 60,000 clones, of which 82% are seen a single time; more than 3% belongs to the top ten. The sample consisted of CD4+ or CD8+ T cells sorted from blood, taken in a trial of the OX40 agonist ivuxolimab. The source is an adult with an advanced solid tumor such as melanoma, head and neck, liver or kidney cancer.

The genes are TRBV28 and TRBJ2-2; 7 bases map to TRBD1. The J segment lost 5 bases and the V segment lost 3 bases, leaving 6 bases of the junction unmatched. The CDR3 is 15 amino acids. Germline assignment: CDR1 MDHEN and CDR2 SYDVKM. DNA for the CDR3: TGTGCCAGCAGTTTGAGGGCAGGGGGTACCGGGGAGCTGTTTTTT. Protein product: CASSLRAGGTGELFF.

The chain links TRBV7-8 to TRBJ2-1, with D maybe TRBD2 (5 bases). V was pared by 4 bases and J by 0 bases, with 25 bases between. CDR1 and CDR2 from the germline V gene are SGHVS and FQNEAQ. The CDR3 covers 20 residues. The CDR3 DNA reads TGTGCCAGCAGCTATAGCCCGCTCTCCGGACCGGGAAGCTCCTACAATGAGCAGTTCTTC. This codes for CASSYSPLSGPGSSYNEQFF.

The chain is built from TRBV19 and TRBJ2-7; 8 positions agree with TRBD1. In germline, CDR1 is LNHDA, CDR2 SQIVND (reference sequence). Germline trimming cut 6 bases from V and 9 bases from J; bases unmatched to any gene: 19. There are 16 residues in the CDR3. CDR3 sequence: CASSRVKTGAPLRQYF. The CDR3, as DNA: TGTGCCAGTAGCCGCGTAAAGACAGGGGCTCCGCTTAGGCAGTACTTC. The variable domain in full, with the rest retrieved from reference TRBV19 and TRBJ2-7, is DGGITQSPKYLFRKEGQNVTLSCEQNLNHDAMYWYRQDPGQGLRLIYYSQIVNDFQKGDIAEGYSVSREKKESFPLTVTSAQKNPTAFYLCASSRVKTGAPLRQYFGPGTRLTVT.

The chain is built from TRBV20-1 and TRBJ1-1, with D possibly being TRBD1 (6 bases). This CDR3 has 10 residues. Germline V CDR1 and CDR2: DFQATT, SNEGSKA (reference sequence). V lost 7 bases to trimming and J lost 6 bases, with 9 bases between them. CDR3 in DNA: TGCAGTGGAGGGGGGGCTGAAGCTTTCTTT. This sequence encodes CSGGGAEAFF.

The chain combines TRBV29-1 with TRBJ2-3; maybe TRBD2 (5 bases). CDR3 length: 13 amino acids. Germline CDR1 and CDR2: SQVTM and ANQGSEA. Between the trimmed V and J ends, which lost 7 bases and 3 bases, there was a span of 14 bases. The DNA of the CDR3 is TGCAGCGGCCAAGCCCGCGGGACAGATACGCAGTATTTT. It translates to CSGQARGTDTQYF.

The rearrangement links TRBV9 to TRBJ1-2, with D unclear. This CDR3 is built from 12 residues. Trimming cost V 4 bases and J 5 bases, with 9 bases left between them. The germline CDR1 and CDR2 sequences are SGDLS and YYNGEE. CDR3 in amino acids: CASSPAGYGYTF. CDR3 bases: TGTGCCAGCAGCCCTGCCGGGTATGGCTACACCTTC.

The chain is built from TRBV7-5 and TRBJ1-1. TRBV7-5 is a recognized pseudogene. The CDR3 is 13 residues long. The CDR3 DNA reads TGTGTCAGAAGCTTAAGAGCCCTGTATGAAGCTTTCTTT. Translating gives CVRSLRALYEAFF.

The chain links TRBV4-2 to TRBJ1-4; D gene uncertain. The germline gives CDR1 LGHNA, CDR2 YNFKEQ. The CDR3 is 17 residues long. Trimming left V 5 bases short and J 4 bases short, with 20 bases between. CDR3 region: CASSGFHGNSGNEKLFF. For the CDR3, the DNA is TGTGCCAGCAGCGGCTTCCATGGAAACTCCGGTAATGAAAAACTGTTTTTT.

This chain uses TRBV4-1 with TRBJ2-1; D is undetermined. The CDR3 has 16 amino acids. Germline V gene data show CDR1 as MGHRA and CDR2 as YSYEKL. Trimming stripped 0 bases from V and 2 bases from J, with 11 bases between. The CDR3 here is CASSQEGQNTYNEQFF. The CDR3 region has the DNA TGCGCCAGCAGCCAAGAAGGCCAGAATACCTACAATGAGCAGTTCTTC.

The chain is built from TRBV6-6 and TRBJ2-2, with 8 bases lining up with TRBD1. V shed 7 bases and J 4 bases; nucleotides not matched to a gene: 5. The CDR3 sequence is 14 residues long. In germline, CDR1 is MNHNY, CDR2 SVGAGI (reference sequence). For the CDR3, the DNA is TGTGCCAGCAAGGGGACAGGATCCACCGGGGAGCTGTTTTTT. Its protein is CASKGTGSTGELFF.

The chain has TRBV19 and TRBJ2-1; possible D gene TRBD1, 6 bases. V was pared by 7 bases and J by 2 bases, with 24 bases between. The CDR3 has 18 residues. CDR1 and CDR2 (germline): LNHDA, SQIVND (reference sequence). CDR3 DNA sequence: TGTGCCAGTACCCCTACGGCAGGGGTCATTTCCACCTACAATGAGCAGTTCTTC. This gives the protein CASTPTAGVISTYNEQFF.

The chain combines TRBV5-4 with TRBJ2-7, with D tentatively TRBD2 (6 bases). There are 13 residues in the CDR3. V was cut by 2 bases and J by 5 bases, with 11 bases left in between. Germline lookup yields CDR1 SGHNT and CDR2 YYREEE (reference sequence). The CDR3 loop reads CASSLELAHEQYF. The CDR3 nucleotides are TGTGCCAGCAGCTTAGAACTAGCCCACGAGCAGTACTTC.

This chain connects TRBV19 to TRBJ1-2; 11 bases map to TRBD1. The CDR3 contains 15 residues. Germline V gives CDR1 LNHDA, CDR2 SQIVND (reference sequence). J was trimmed by 4 bases and V by 3 bases; bases with no gene match: 4. In DNA, the CDR3 is TGTGCCAGTAGTATCAGGACAGGGGGCGTCTATGGCTACACCTTC. Translation: CASSIRTGGVYGYTF.

The CDR3 coding sequence is TGTGCCAGCAGTGGATTCCCGGGACAGGGCGCTCAGCCCCAGCATTTT. It codes for CASSGFPGQGAQPQHF. The rearrangement links TRBV6-1 to TRBJ1-5, with 9 bases identical to TRBD1. CDR3 length: 16 residues. V lost 4 bases and J lost 6; bases outside the gene matches: 10. Looked up from germline, CDR1 is MNHNS and CDR2 is SASEGT.

The chain recombines TRBV10-2 with TRBJ1-1; D call uncertain. There are 13 residues in the CDR3. V was cut by 6 bases and J by 0 bases, with 8 bases left in between. Germline CDR1 reads WSHSY; CDR2 reads SAAADI. In DNA form, the CDR3 reads TGCGCCAGCAGCCGTTCATTGAACACTGAAGCTTTCTTT. It codes for CASSRSLNTEAFF.

The chain is built from TRBV7-9 and TRBJ1-1, with a weak D call TRBD1 (6 bases). V was shortened by 5 bases and J by 5 bases, with 18 bases between the two germline ends. This CDR3 comprises 15 residues. Germline CDR1 is SEHNR and CDR2 is FQNEAQ (reference sequence). CDR3 loop: CASSPQGTGGTEAFF. The DNA of the CDR3 is TGTGCCAGCAGCCCACAGGGAACTGGGGGGACTGAAGCTTTCTTT. Full variable domain (rest looked up from reference TRBV7-9 and TRBJ1-1): DTGVSQNPRHKITKRGQNVTFRCDPISEHNRLYWYRQTLGQGPEFLTYFQNEAQLEKSRLLSDRFSAERPKGSFSTLEIQRTEQGDSAMYLCASSPQGTGGTEAFFGQGTRLTVV.

Only a few counts were recorded for this clone. J is TRBJ1-5 and V is TRBV5-1; 9 nucleotides align to TRBD1. V lost 4 bases and J lost 6; bases outside the gene matches: 8. Germline CDR1 and CDR2: SGHRS and YFSETQ. This CDR3 is built from 15 residues. CDR3 in DNA: TGCGCCAGCAGCCTAACAGGGGGCGCGGGTCAGCCCCAGCATTTT. Translated: CASSLTGGAGQPQHF. Variable domain in full (rest from reference TRBV5-1 and TRBJ1-5): KAGVTQTPRYLIKTRGQQVTLSCSPISGHRSVSWYQQTPGQGLQFLFEYFSETQRNKGNFPGRFSGRQFSNSRSEMNVSTLELGDSALYLCASSLTGGAGQPQHFGDGTRLSIL.